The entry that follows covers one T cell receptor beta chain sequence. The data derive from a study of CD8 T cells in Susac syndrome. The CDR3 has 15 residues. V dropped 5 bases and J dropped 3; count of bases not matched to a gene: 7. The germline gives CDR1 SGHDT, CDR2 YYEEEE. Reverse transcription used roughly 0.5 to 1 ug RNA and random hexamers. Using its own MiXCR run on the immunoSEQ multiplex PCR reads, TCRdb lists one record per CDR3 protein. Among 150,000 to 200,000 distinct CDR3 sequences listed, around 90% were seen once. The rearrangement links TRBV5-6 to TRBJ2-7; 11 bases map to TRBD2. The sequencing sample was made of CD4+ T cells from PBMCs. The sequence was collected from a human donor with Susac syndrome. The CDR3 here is CASRKLAGEFYEQYF. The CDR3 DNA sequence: TGTGCCAGCAGGAAACTAGCGGGGGAATTCTACGAGCAGTACTTC.